The 18 T cell receptor beta chains below all came from one sample that was sequenced in a study of shared clonotypes between healthy human individuals. Produced via immunoSEQ multiplex PCR; TCRdb's table is partial and in-frame only. The sample contains more than 2,000,000 clones, around 90% of which appear only once. The sample taken for sequencing was naive CD4+ T cells sorted from blood. Subset: CD45RA+ positively selected. The origin of the receptors is a man in his late teens or twenties in good health.

The chain couples TRBV5-6 to TRBJ2-7; D is undetermined. In germline, CDR1 is SGHDT, CDR2 YYEEEE. V lost 3 bases, J lost 5 bases, and 6 bases lay in between. The CDR3 is made up of 11 amino acids. CDR3 bases: TGTGCCAGCAGCTATGGGAACGAGCAGTACTTC. Amino acid sequence: CASSYGNEQYF.

The chain carries TRBV29-1 and TRBJ2-5, with a weak D call TRBD2 (6 bases). Germline loops: CDR1 SQVTM, CDR2 ANQGSEA. Trimming stripped 0 bases from V and 5 bases from J, with 13 bases between. The CDR3 spans 14 residues. The CDR3 DNA sequence: TGCAGCGTTGAAGATCTCGGGGGTTGGGAGACCCAGTACTTC. This translates into CSVEDLGGWETQYF.

V is TRBV7-9 and J is TRBJ2-1; no firm D call. CDR1 SEHNR and CDR2 FQNEAQ come from the germline V gene (reference sequence). V shed 3 bases and J shed 8 bases, with 11 bases lying between them. The CDR3 runs to 13 residues. CDR3 protein: CASSLGHRYEQFF. CDR3 sequence (DNA): TGTGCCAGCAGCTTGGGTCATCGATATGAGCAGTTCTTC.

As to this clone: One end of the junction does not line up with germline, which may come from a read error. The chain links TRBV7-7 to TRBJ2-5; D may match TRBD1 or TRBD2 (6 bases each). The CDR3 runs 15 residues. Germline V CDR1 and CDR2: SSHAT, FNYEAQ (reference sequence). The DNA of the CDR3 is TGTGCTAGCAGCCCCTTTGGAGGGACACAAGAGACCCAGTACTTC. Translated: CASSPFGGTQETQYF.

This chain uses TRBV19 with TRBJ2-3, with a possible D match to TRBD2 (5 bases). The CDR3 contains 15 residues. V shed 6 bases and J shed 2 bases, with 15 bases lying between them. The germline gives CDR1 LNHDA, CDR2 SQIVND (reference sequence). CDR3 protein: CASSLGEGNTDTQYF. The CDR3 coding sequence is TGTGCCAGTAGCCTCGGGGAAGGTAACACAGATACGCAGTATTTT.

Note on this clone: The same CDR3 also results from other DNA sequences found in this sample. The rearrangement joins TRBV11-2 to TRBJ2-3; 8 nucleotides line up with TRBD2. The V and J ends lost 1 base and 2 bases, in that order; junction bases with no gene match: 2. Looked up from germline, CDR1 is SGHAT and CDR2 is FQNNGV. The CDR3 consists of 15 residues. CDR3 loop: CASSLAGGVTDTQYF. The CDR3 DNA reads as TGTGCCAGCAGCTTAGCGGGAGGGGTCACAGATACGCAGTATTTT.

This chain connects TRBV4-1 to TRBJ2-1, with 12 positions matching TRBD1. V shed 4 bases, J shed 8 bases, and the junction held 12 bases outside the gene matches. CDR1 is MGHRA, CDR2 YSYEKL, per germline. CDR3 length: 17 residues. The CDR3 reads CASSPGRGTGGFDEQFF. The CDR3 DNA sequence: TGCGCCAGCAGCCCCGGACGAGGGACAGGGGGCTTTGATGAGCAGTTCTTC.

J is TRBJ2-7 and V is TRBV5-1; possibly TRBD1 for D (5 bases). CDR1 and CDR2 from the germline V gene are SGHRS and YFSETQ. The CDR3 totals 15 residues. The V gene lost 0 bases and the J gene lost 5 bases, with 15 bases spanning the gap. CDR3 in DNA: TGCGCCAGCAGCTTGGCTAGGGCAGGGTTCGACGAGCAGTACTTC. This codes for CASSLARAGFDEQYF.

The V and J genes are TRBV4-1 and TRBJ1-2, with TRBD1 matching 9 bases. J lost 8 bases, V lost 6 bases, and 16 bases had no gene match. Per germline, CDR1 MGHRA and CDR2 YSYEKL. This CDR3 has 16 amino acids. The CDR3 here is CASRKVLRQGELGYTF. CDR3 coding DNA: TGCGCCAGCAGAAAAGTCCTCCGACAGGGGGAGTTGGGCTACACCTTC.

The J gene is TRBJ1-5, the V gene TRBV19; the D gene is possibly TRBD1 (6 bases). The V gene's germline CDR1 is LNHDA and CDR2 SQIVND (reference sequence). Trimming cost V 1 base and J 2 bases, with 12 bases left between them. The CDR3 runs to 16 residues. The CDR3 DNA reads as TGTGCCAGTAGTATAGGGCGGACAGCAGGCAATCAGCCCCAGCATTTT. The encoded protein is CASSIGRTAGNQPQHF.

The chain has TRBV11-2 and TRBJ1-6; maybe TRBD1 (5 bases). V was shortened by 4 bases and J by 14 bases, with 9 bases between the two germline ends. This CDR3 spans 11 amino acids. CDR1 is SGHAT and CDR2 is FQNNGV in the germline V gene. CDR3 protein: CASSSGPALHF. CDR3 coding DNA: TGTGCCAGCAGCTCGGGACCGGCCCTCCACTTT. Full variable domain (missing parts from reference TRBV11-2 and TRBJ1-6): EAGVAQSPRYKIIEKRQSVAFWCNPISGHATLYWYQQILGQGPKLLIQFQNNGVVDDSQLPKDRFSAERLKGVDSTLKIQPAKLEDSAVYLCASSSGPALHFGNGTRLTVT.

Turning to this clone: At one of its ends the junction is not consistent with the germline gene, which may arise from a read error. The V gene is TRBV5-1, the J gene TRBJ2-7; no firm D call. The CDR3 consists of 12 residues. Germline V gives CDR1 SGHRS, CDR2 YFSETQ. The CDR3: CASSSRNYEQYF. CDR3 nucleotides: TGTGCCAGCAGCAGCCGGAACTACGAGCAGTACTTC.

The J gene is TRBJ1-4, the V gene TRBV28; 12 nucleotides line up with TRBD1. The CDR3 totals 14 residues. J gave up 8 bases and V 6 bases, and 4 bases lay outside the gene matches. Germline CDR1 and CDR2: MDHEN and SYDVKM. The DNA for the CDR3 is TGTGCCAGCAGCTCGGGACAGGGGGCAGAAAAACTGTTTTTT. Protein: CASSSGQGAEKLFF.

J is TRBJ2-4 and V is TRBV5-1; tentatively, D is TRBD2 (5 bases). The CDR3 runs 15 residues. CDR1 SGHRS and CDR2 YFSETQ come from the germline V gene. In DNA, the CDR3 is TGCGCAACCCCCCGAGCGGTTATAGCCAAAAACATTCAGTACTTC. Its translation: CATPRAVIAKNIQYF.

The J gene is TRBJ1-1, the V gene TRBV5-5; D is unclear. The CDR3 contains 12 residues. V was pared by 0 bases and J by 4 bases, with 4 bases between. Per germline, CDR1 SGHKS and CDR2 YYEKEE (reference sequence). The CDR3 protein is CASSLAVTEAFF. CDR3 in DNA: TGTGCCAGCAGCTTGGCAGTCACTGAAGCTTTCTTT. Full variable domain (outside the CDR3, taken from reference TRBV5-5 and TRBJ1-1): DAGVTQSPTHLIKTRGQQVTLRCSPISGHKSVSWYQQVLGQGPQFIFQYYEKEERGRGNFPDRFSARQFPNYSSELNVNALLLGDSALYLCASSLAVTEAFFGQGTRLTVV.

V is TRBV5-8 and J is TRBJ1-1, with D hard to call. Germline lookup yields CDR1 SGHTS and CDR2 YDEGEE. Trimming left V 4 bases short and J 11 bases short, with 15 bases between. The CDR3 consists of 12 residues. CDR3 sequence: CASSRIVLGAFF. The CDR3 DNA reads as TGTGCCAGCAGCAGAATTGTATTGGGGGCTTTCTTT.

On this clone: Compared with germline, one end of the junction differs, possibly owing to a read error. This chain joins TRBV7-7 and TRBJ2-5, with 7 bases aligning to TRBD1. The CDR3 loop spans 12 amino acids. The germline gives CDR1 SSHAT, CDR2 FNYEAQ (reference sequence). The DNA of the CDR3 is TGTGCTAGCAGCCCCGAGGGGGCCCGAAAGTACTTC. As protein: CASSPEGARKYF. Filled out from reference TRBV7-7 and TRBJ2-5, the complete variable domain reads GAGVSQSPRYKVTKRGQDVTLRCDPISSHATLYWYQQALGQGPEFLTYFNYEAQPDKSGLPSDRFSAERPEGSISTLTIQRTEQRDSAMYRCASSPEGARKYFGPGTRLLVL.

In DNA, the CDR3 is TGTGCCAGCAGTCCCCGGCTTGGGTATGGCTACACCTTC. Amino acids: CASSPRLGYGYTF. This chain links TRBV2 with TRBJ1-2; D is uncertain. Germline-derived CDR1 and CDR2 are SNHLY and FYNNEI. V lost 5 bases and J 5 bases, leaving 12 bases between the germline ends. The CDR3 has 13 residues.